A single sample is the source of the 19 T cell receptor beta chains below, sequenced in a study of response to subunit inactivated influenza vaccine. TCRdb processed the RT-PCR reads anew with MiXCR; each CDR3 protein has one entry. The data hold 860,000 or so distinct CDR3 sequences, with 21% observed a single time. This material consisted of PBMCs from blood, taken approximately 5 days after vaccination. Receptors originate from a man aged 50 to 59 who received an inactivated influenza vaccine.

The rearrangement links TRBV12-3 or TRBV12-4 to TRBJ2-7, with a tentative D call TRBD1 (6 bases). CDR3 length: 13 residues. Trimming removed 5 bases at V and 3 bases at J, with 11 bases between. CDR3 in DNA: TGTGCCAGCAGTAACACAGGGTTCTACGAGCAGTACTTC. It is translated as CASSNTGFYEQYF.

This clonotype was counted only a few times. J is TRBJ2-5 and V is TRBV9; TRBD1 is a possible D gene (5 bases). This CDR3 comprises 14 residues. V was shortened by 0 bases and J by 0 bases, with 6 bases between the two germline ends. The germline V gene has CDR1 SGDLS and CDR2 YYNGEE. The CDR3 loop is CASSVAQDQETQYF. CDR3 bases: TGTGCCAGCAGCGTAGCACAGGACCAAGAGACCCAGTACTTC.

The V gene is TRBV7-8, the J gene TRBJ1-2; TRBD1 is a possible D gene (5 bases). Germline V gene lookup returns CDR1 SGHVS and CDR2 FQNEAQ. V lost 1 base and J lost 6, with 12 bases in between. The CDR3 spans 14 residues. The CDR3 loop reads CASSLGGGFDGYTF. For the CDR3, the DNA is TGTGCCAGCAGCTTAGGGGGGGGATTTGATGGCTACACCTTC.

This chain joins TRBV10-2 and TRBJ1-6; D gene ambiguous. Trimming took 0 bases from V and 7 from J, leaving 4 bases between them. The CDR3 covers 13 residues. Germline V gene sequence: CDR1 WSHSY, CDR2 SAAADI. CDR3 DNA: TGCGCCAGCAGTGAGTCCATCAATTCACCCCTCCACTTT. Amino acid sequence: CASSESINSPLHF.

This clonotype has just a few counts. The rearrangement uses TRBV12-3 or TRBV12-4 and TRBJ2-2; possible D gene TRBD1, 6 bases. Trimming removed 5 bases at V and 6 bases at J, with 19 bases between. This CDR3 contains 16 residues. For the CDR3, the DNA is TGTGCCAGCAGTGGCGCCCGGACAGTTTGGCCCGGGGAGCTGTTTTTT. It yields the protein CASSGARTVWPGELFF.

This clonotype was recorded a few times. The chain employs TRBV29-1 and TRBJ1-1; 7 bases map to TRBD1. V lost 7 bases to trimming and J lost 4 bases; unmatched junction nucleotides: 6. Germline V gene lookup returns CDR1 SQVTM and CDR2 ANQGSEA. The CDR3 covers 12 residues. The CDR3 here is CSGRDSSTEAFF. CDR3 nucleotides: TGCAGCGGGCGGGACAGCTCCACTGAAGCTTTCTTT.

This clonotype was found many times. This sequence joins TRBV7-2 and TRBJ2-7, with TRBD2 identical over 12 bases. V lost 5 bases, J lost 2 bases, and 7 bases stayed unmatched. The CDR3 is 16 residues long. Per germline, CDR1 SGHTA and CDR2 FQGNSA. DNA for the CDR3: TGTGCCAGCAGCCAAGCTAGCGGGAGGGCCACCTACGAGCAGTACTTC. Protein: CASSQASGRATYEQYF.

V is TRBV10-3 and J is TRBJ2-2; a weak D match, TRBD2 (5 bases). V shed 3 bases and J shed 1 base, with 18 bases lying between them. CDR1 and CDR2 (germline): ENHRY, SYGVKD. The CDR3 consists of 18 residues. The chain's CDR3 is CAISDGVGVLVNTGELFF. CDR3 bases: TGTGCCATCAGTGATGGGGTCGGGGTCCTTGTGAACACCGGGGAGCTGTTTTTT.

This clonotype has only a few counts. The chain carries TRBV12-3 or TRBV12-4 and TRBJ2-3, with 11 bases identical to TRBD2. This CDR3 is 14 amino acids long. Germline trimming cut 5 bases from V and 5 bases from J; bases unmatched to any gene: 3. As DNA, the CDR3 is TGTGCCAGCAGTGTCACTAGCGGGGGAGATACGCAGTATTTT. Translated: CASSVTSGGDTQYF.

This clonotype was seen only a few times. In DNA form, the CDR3 reads TGTGCCAGCAGTGGGTCCCTCTGGGGCACTGAAGCTTTCTTT. Its translation is CASSGSLWGTEAFF. The J gene is TRBJ1-1, the V gene TRBV12-3 or TRBV12-4; D is unresolved. V dropped 5 bases and J dropped 4 bases, with 14 bases sitting between them. CDR3 length equals 14 residues.

This clonotype was observed a handful of times. The chain combines TRBV7-9 with TRBJ2-1, with TRBD2 matching over 11 bases. The germline V gene has CDR1 SEHNR and CDR2 FQNEAQ (reference sequence). The CDR3 consists of 15 residues. V trimming: 1 base; J trimming: 9 bases; junction bases outside the gene matches: 5. CDR3 protein: CASSLGLAGRGEQFF. CDR3 bases: TGTGCCAGCAGCTTAGGACTAGCGGGAAGGGGTGAGCAGTTCTTC.

This clonotype was seen a handful of times. This chain uses TRBV29-1 with TRBJ2-1; 10 nucleotides line up with TRBD2. Germline V CDR1 and CDR2: SQVTM, ANQGSEA. V trimming: 3 bases; J trimming: 8 bases; junction bases outside the gene matches: 10. This CDR3 contains 15 residues. The DNA of the CDR3 is TGCAGCGTTGAGCTAGCGGGGGAAGGGGTAGATGAGCAGTTCTTC. Residues: CSVELAGEGVDEQFF.

This clonotype was found a few times. V and J are TRBV12-3 or TRBV12-4 and TRBJ1-4; 8 nucleotides match TRBD1. The CDR3 sequence is 14 residues long. V trimming: 3 bases; J trimming: 5 bases; junction bases outside the gene matches: 2. As DNA, the CDR3 is TGTGCCAGCAGTTTTCAGGGGGCGAATGAAAAACTGTTTTTT. Encoded protein: CASSFQGANEKLFF.

The chain has TRBV9 and TRBJ2-1; D gene uncertain. The germline gives CDR1 SGDLS, CDR2 YYNGEE. The CDR3 length is 13 residues. V lost 3 bases and J lost 10, with 14 bases in between. CDR3 nucleotides: TGTGCCAGCAGCGGAACCGCTGCAGAAGAGCAGTTCTTC. It encodes CASSGTAAEEQFF.

With respect to this clonotype: A much larger clone differs by one base, so this may be a read error. The chain links TRBV5-8 to TRBJ2-4; D is undetermined. This CDR3 is 13 amino acids long. V lost 4 bases, J lost 1 base, and 6 bases lay in between. Germline CDR1 SGHTS, CDR2 YDEGEE. The CDR3, as DNA: TGTGCCAGCAGCCAGAGGGCCAAAAACATTCAGTACTTC. Its translation: CASSQRAKNIQYF.

The V gene is TRBV3-1, the J gene TRBJ2-1; 9 bases are shared with TRBD2. V dropped 1 base and J dropped 6; count of bases not matched to a gene: 7. This CDR3 is built from 16 residues. Germline lookup yields CDR1 LGHDT and CDR2 YNNKEL (reference sequence). This chain's CDR3 is CASSQAAGGPRNEQFF. CDR3 nucleotide sequence: TGTGCCAGCAGCCAAGCCGCGGGGGGGCCCCGCAATGAGCAGTTCTTC.

The rearrangement joins TRBV4-2 to TRBJ1-4; tentatively, D is TRBD1 (5 bases). V was pared by 0 bases and J by 1 base, with 6 bases between. Germline V gene data show CDR1 as LGHNA and CDR2 as YNFKEQ. This CDR3 is built from 15 residues. The DNA of the CDR3 is TGTGCCAGCAGCCAAGACAGGGTAACTAATGAAAAACTGTTTTTT. This sequence encodes CASSQDRVTNEKLFF.

The chain couples TRBV10-3 to TRBJ1-6; perhaps TRBD1 as D (5 bases). This CDR3 comprises 13 residues. Trimming pared 3 bases from V and 5 bases from J, leaving 5 bases between. CDR1 ENHRY and CDR2 SYGVKD come from the germline V gene. CDR3 sequence: CAISDRDNSPLHF. The CDR3 DNA reads TGTGCCATCAGTGACAGGGATAATTCACCCCTCCACTTT.

The chain uses TRBV27 and TRBJ2-3; 9 bases align to TRBD2. The CDR3 is 16 residues long. Trimming cost V 7 bases and J 6 bases; bases outside gene matches: 14. In germline, CDR1 is MNHEY, CDR2 SMNVEV (reference sequence). CDR3 residues: CASKRPIAGVSDTQYF. The CDR3 coding sequence is TGTGCCAGCAAACGACCAATAGCGGGAGTGTCTGATACGCAGTATTTT.